This TCR beta chain was obtained from a study of graft-versus-host responses after intestinal transplantation. Study-wide context: Transplant types were multivisceral, liver-intestinal, or isolated intestinal. All recipients got anti-thymocyte globulin induction, then tacrolimus and steroids for approximately 3 years. General study findings and limits: HvG clone declines early post-transplant were associated with peak circulating GvH levels. Some patients had graft-donor T cell macrochimerism, and their allografts showed high graft-versus-host to host-versus-graft clonal ratios.

The table came from immunoSEQ multiplex PCR; TCRdb's copy has only in-frame clones and leaves some out. The sample holds 130,000 to 150,000 clones, 85% to 95% seen once. The CDR3 is 14 amino acids. The germline V gene encodes CDR1 WNHNN and CDR2 SYGVQD (reference sequence). The ends were cut back, 6 bases at V and 6 bases at J, with 12 bases in the middle. On this clone: What it binds is unknown.

Sequenced material: unstimulated CD4+ T cells sorted from spleen or lymph node cells, taken before intestinal transplant. The receptor comes from a human donor who received an intestinal transplant. The chain joins TRBV10-1 to TRBJ1-6, with D tentatively TRBD1 (6 bases). The CDR3 coding sequence is TGCGCCAGCAGAGCCACAGGGATTAATTCACCCCTCCACTTT. Its translation is CASRATGINSPLHF.